Detailed here is one T cell receptor (beta chain). This sample is drawn from a study of blood T cell repertoires in COVID-19. Study-level information: The samples span acute and convalescent COVID-19 from the United States, Italy and Spain.

The CDR3 spans 13 residues. The V and J ends lost 7 bases and 2 bases respectively, with 9 bases between them. Germline CDR1 KGHDR, CDR2 SFDVKD. Per the original methods: The authors estimated nucleated cell counts from reference gene primer amplification. Using immunoSEQ multiplex PCR, the repertoire was profiled, and TCRdb retains in-frame clones only, with some absent. The V and J calls and clone size were taken over from that table, and D and trimming were inferred from the DNA. The table has some 370,000 clones, around 89% seen once. The V gene is TRBV24-1, the J gene TRBJ2-3; unclear D gene. The origin of this receptor is a man aged 18 to 29 with active or convalescent COVID-19. The source material was peripheral blood. The CDR3 loop reads CATSEEITDTQYF. CDR3 in DNA: TGTGCCACCAGCGAGGAAATCACAGATACGCAGTATTTT.